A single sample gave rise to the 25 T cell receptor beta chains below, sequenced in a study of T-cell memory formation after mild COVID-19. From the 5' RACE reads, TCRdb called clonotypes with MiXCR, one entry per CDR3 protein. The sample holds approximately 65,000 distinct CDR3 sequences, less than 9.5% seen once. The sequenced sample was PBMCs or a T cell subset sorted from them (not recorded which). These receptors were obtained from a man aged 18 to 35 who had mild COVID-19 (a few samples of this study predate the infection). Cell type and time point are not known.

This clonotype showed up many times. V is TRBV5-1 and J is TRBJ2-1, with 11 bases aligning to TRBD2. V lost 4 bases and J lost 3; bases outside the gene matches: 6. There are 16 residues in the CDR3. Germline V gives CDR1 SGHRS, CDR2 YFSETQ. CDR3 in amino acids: CASSLGLAASYNEQFF. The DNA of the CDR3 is TGCGCCAGCAGCCTGGGACTAGCGGCCAGCTACAATGAGCAGTTCTTC.

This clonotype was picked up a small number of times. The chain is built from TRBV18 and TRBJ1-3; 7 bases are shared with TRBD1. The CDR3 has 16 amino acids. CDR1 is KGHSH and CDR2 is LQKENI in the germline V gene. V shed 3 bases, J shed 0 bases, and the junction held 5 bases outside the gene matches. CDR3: CASSPTTGNSGNTIYF. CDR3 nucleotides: TGTGCCAGCTCACCGACGACAGGGAACTCTGGAAACACCATATATTTT.

CDR3 residues: CSVGTIFKRSYTF. CDR3 nucleotide sequence: TGCAGCGTTGGGACCATCTTTAAAAGGAGCTACACCTTC. The rearrangement uses TRBV29-1 and TRBJ1-2; D not resolved. CDR1 SQVTM and CDR2 ANQGSEA come from the germline V gene. The CDR3 length is 13 residues. The V and J ends lost 4 bases and 9 bases respectively, with 18 bases between them.

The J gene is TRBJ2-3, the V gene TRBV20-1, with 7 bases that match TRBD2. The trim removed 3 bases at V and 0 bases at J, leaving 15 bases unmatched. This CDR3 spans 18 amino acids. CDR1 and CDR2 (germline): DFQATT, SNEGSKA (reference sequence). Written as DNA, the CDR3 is TGCAGTGCTAGTACCCGCCTAGCGGCGCCGCGGAGCACAGATACGCAGTATTTT. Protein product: CSASTRLAAPRSTDTQYF.

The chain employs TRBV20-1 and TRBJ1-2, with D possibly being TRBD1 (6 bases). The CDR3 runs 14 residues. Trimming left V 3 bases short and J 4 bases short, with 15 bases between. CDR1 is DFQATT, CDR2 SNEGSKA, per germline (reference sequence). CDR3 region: CSASATGTGYGYTF. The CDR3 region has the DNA TGCAGTGCTAGCGCCACAGGGACGGGCTATGGCTACACCTTC.

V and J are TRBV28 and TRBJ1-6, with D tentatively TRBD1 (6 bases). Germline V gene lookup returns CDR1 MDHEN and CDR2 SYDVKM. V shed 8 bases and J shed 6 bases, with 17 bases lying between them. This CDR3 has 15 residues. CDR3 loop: CASGGQGYGNSPLHF. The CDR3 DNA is TGTGCCAGCGGGGGACAAGGGTATGGTAATTCACCCCTCCACTTT.

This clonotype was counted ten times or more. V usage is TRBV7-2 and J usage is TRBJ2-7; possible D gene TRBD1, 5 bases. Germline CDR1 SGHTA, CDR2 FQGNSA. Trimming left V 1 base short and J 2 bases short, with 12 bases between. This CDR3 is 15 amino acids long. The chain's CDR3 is CASSLVRDGAYEQYV. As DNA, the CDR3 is TGTGCCAGCAGCTTAGTCAGGGATGGGGCCTACGAGCAGTACGTC.

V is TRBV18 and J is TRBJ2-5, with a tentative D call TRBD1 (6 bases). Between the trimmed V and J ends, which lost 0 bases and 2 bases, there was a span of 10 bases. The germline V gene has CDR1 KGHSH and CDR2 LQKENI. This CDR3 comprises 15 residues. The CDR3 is CASSPPGHWQETQYF. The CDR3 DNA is TGTGCCAGCTCACCACCGGGACATTGGCAAGAGACCCAGTACTTC.

CDR3 sequence reads: CASSQGVTVGPQHF. The CDR3 DNA follows: TGTGCCAGCAGCCAAGGGGTGACTGTCGGGCCCCAGCATTTT. This chain connects TRBV4-2 to TRBJ1-5, with no clear D. Per the germline V gene, CDR1 is LGHNA and CDR2 is YNFKEQ. CDR3 length: 14 residues. Between the trimmed V and J ends, which lost 1 base and 9 bases, there was a span of 13 bases.

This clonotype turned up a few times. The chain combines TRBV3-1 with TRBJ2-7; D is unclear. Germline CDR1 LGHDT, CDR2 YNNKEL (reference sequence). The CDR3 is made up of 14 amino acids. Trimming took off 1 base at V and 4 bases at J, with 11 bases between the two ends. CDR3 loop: CASSQGTGNYEQYF. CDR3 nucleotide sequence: TGTGCCAGCAGCCAAGGTACGGGCAATTACGAGCAGTACTTC.

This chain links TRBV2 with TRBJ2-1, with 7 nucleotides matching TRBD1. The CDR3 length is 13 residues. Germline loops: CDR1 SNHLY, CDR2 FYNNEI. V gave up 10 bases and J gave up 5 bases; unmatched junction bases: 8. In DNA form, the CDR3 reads TGTGCCAACGACAGGGCTCCCAACAATGAGCAGTTCTTC. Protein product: CANDRAPNNEQFF.

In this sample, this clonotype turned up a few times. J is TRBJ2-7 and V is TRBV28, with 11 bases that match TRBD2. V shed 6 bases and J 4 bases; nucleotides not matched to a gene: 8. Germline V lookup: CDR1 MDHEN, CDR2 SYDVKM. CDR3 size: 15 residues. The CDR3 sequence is CASSPAGTSGYEQYV. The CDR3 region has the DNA TGTGCCAGCAGCCCAGCCGGGACTAGCGGATACGAGCAGTACGTC.

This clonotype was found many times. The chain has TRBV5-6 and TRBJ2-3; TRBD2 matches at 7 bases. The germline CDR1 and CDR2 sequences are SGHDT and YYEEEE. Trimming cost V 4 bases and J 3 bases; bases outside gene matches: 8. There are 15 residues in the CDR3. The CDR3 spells CASSQSGTITDTQYF. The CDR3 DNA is TGTGCCAGCAGCCAATCCGGGACTATTACAGATACGCAGTATTTT.

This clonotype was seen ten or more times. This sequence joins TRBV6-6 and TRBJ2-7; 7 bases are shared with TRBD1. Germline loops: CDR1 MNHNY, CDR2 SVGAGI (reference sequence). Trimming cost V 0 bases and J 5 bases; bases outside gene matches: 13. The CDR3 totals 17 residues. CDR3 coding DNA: TGTGCCAGCAGTTACTCGGGGCCCCAGGGGGTTTACCACGAGCAGTACTTC. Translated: CASSYSGPQGVYHEQYF.

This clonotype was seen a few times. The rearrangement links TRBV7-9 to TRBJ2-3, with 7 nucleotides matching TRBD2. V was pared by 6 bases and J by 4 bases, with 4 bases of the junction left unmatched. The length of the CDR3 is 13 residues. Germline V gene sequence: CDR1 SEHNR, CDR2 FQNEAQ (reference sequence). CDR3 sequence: CASSVRGADTQYF. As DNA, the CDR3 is TGTGCCAGCAGTGTCCGGGGGGCAGATACGCAGTATTTT.

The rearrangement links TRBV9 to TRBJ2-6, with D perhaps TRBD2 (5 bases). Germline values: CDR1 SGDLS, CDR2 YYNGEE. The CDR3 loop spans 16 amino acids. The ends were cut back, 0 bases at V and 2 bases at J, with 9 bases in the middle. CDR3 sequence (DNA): TGTGCCAGCAGCGTAGGACCGGGAACTGGGGCCAACGTCCTGACTTTC. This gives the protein CASSVGPGTGANVLTF.

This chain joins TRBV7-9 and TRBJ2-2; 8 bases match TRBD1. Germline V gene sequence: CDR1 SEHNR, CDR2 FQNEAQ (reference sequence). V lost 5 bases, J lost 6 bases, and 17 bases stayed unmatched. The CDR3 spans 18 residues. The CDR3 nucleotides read TGTGCCAGCAGCCCGTCAGAGACCGGGACAGGTCCACCCGGGGAGCTGTTTTTT. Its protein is CASSPSETGTGPPGELFF.

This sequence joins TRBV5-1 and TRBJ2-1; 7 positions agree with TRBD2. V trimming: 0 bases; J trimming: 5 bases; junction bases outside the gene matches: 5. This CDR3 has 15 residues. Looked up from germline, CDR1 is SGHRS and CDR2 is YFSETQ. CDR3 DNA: TGCGCCAGCAGCTTGGCTAACGGGGGGAACAATGAGCAGTTCTTC. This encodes CASSLANGGNNEQFF.

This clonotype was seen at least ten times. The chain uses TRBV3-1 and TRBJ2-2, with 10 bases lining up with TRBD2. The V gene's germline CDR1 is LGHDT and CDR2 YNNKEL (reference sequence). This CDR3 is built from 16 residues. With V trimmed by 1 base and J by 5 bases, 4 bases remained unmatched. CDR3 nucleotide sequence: TGTGCCAGCAGCCAAGGTCTAGCGGGAGCAACCGGGGAGCTGTTTTTT. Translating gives CASSQGLAGATGELFF.

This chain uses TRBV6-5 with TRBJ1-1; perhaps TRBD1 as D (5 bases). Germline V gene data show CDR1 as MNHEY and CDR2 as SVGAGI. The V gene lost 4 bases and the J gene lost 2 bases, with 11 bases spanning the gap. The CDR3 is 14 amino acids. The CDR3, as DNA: TGTGCCAGCAGTTGGCTGGGGGACAACACTGAAGCTTTCTTT. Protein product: CASSWLGDNTEAFF.

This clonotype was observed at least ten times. The CDR3 nucleotides read TGCAGCGTCCGGCGGGGGACAGGGAGGCAAGAGACCCAGTACTTC. As protein: CSVRRGTGRQETQYF. J is TRBJ2-5 and V is TRBV29-1; TRBD1 matches 9 bases. In germline, CDR1 is SQVTM, CDR2 ANQGSEA. Trimming removed 6 bases from V and 2 bases from J; junction bases left unmatched: 10. The CDR3 sequence is 15 residues long.

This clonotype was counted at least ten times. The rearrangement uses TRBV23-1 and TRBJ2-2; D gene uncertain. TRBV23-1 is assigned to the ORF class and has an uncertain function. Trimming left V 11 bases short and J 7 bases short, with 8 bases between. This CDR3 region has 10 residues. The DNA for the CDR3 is TGCGCCGGCCAGGTCGGGGAGCTGTTTTTT. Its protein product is CAGQVGELFF.

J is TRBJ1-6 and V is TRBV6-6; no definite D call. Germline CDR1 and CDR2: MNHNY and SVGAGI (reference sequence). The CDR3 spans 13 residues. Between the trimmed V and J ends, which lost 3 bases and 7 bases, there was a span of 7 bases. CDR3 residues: CASSYGENSPLHF. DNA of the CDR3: TGTGCCAGCAGTTATGGAGAGAATTCACCCCTCCACTTT.

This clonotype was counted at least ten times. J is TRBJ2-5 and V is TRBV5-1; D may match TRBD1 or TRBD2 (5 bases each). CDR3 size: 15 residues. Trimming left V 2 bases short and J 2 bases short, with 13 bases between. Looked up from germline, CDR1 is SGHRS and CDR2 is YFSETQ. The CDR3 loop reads CASSFRGRGQETQYF. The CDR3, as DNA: TGCGCCAGCAGCTTTAGGGGTAGAGGGCAAGAGACCCAGTACTTC.

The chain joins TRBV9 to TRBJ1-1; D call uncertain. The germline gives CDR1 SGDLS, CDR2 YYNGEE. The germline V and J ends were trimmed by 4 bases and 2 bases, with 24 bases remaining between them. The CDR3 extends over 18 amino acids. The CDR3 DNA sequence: TGTGCCAGCAGCAGCACCGTGGGCAGTGGCCTTTTTAACACTGAAGCTTTCTTT. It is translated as CASSSTVGSGLFNTEAFF.